The TCR beta chain under discussion was sequenced for a study of cytomegalovirus exposure and HLA in healthy donors. Notes on the study in general: A later analysis found most CMV-associated TCR beta chains apparently HLA-restricted.

The primer mix had 60 Vbeta and 13 Jbeta primers. Only in-frame clones appear in the TCRdb table, and some are missing; sequencing was by immunoSEQ multiplex PCR. Of some 110,000 clones in the sample, about 79% were seen once. CDR1 is LNHDA, CDR2 SQIVND, per germline (reference sequence). V was shortened by 5 bases and J by 6 bases, with 13 bases between the two germline ends. The CDR3 covers 14 residues. This clone was counted a few times. Its specificity is not known. The material sequenced was PBMCs. The chain couples TRBV19 to TRBJ2-2, with a possible D match to TRBD2 (5 bases). The sequence came from a man in his 60s in good health and CMV-seropositive. CDR3 in amino acids: CASSRDPRAGELFF. DNA for the CDR3: TGTGCCAGTAGTCGGGATCCCCGGGCCGGGGAGCTGTTTTTT.